This is a list of T cell receptor beta chains from one sample in a study of OX40 agonist ivuxolimab in advanced cancers. TCRdb keeps only in-frame clones here, not all; method: immunoSEQ multiplex PCR. The data contain roughly 50,000 clones, 77% of them singletons. The sample was CD4+ or CD8+ T cells sorted from blood, taken in a trial of the OX40 agonist ivuxolimab. The receptors come from an adult with an advanced solid tumor such as melanoma, head and neck, liver or kidney cancer. Both conserved end residues are part of each CDR3. Each record gives: D gene, J gene, V gene, clone size, CDR3 DNA, CDR3 protein. A D gene is named only where the DNA matches it firmly. Not all rows give a size; the values are once, few, many and, for expanded clones, a class.

TRBD2 | TRBJ2-5 | TRBV4-1 | - | TGCGCCAGCAGCCAAGCTTCCCTAGCGGGGGGGCCTTCAGAGACCCAGTACTTC | CASSQASLAGGPSETQYF
- | TRBJ2-7 | TRBV7-2 | - | TGTGCCAGCAGCCCAGGCCAGGGTGGGCTTACCTCCTACGAGCAGTACTTC | CASSPGQGGLTSYEQYF
- | TRBJ1-2 | TRBV7-2 | - | TGTGCCAGCAGCCTCTCGGGTGGGCAGGGCGGTGGCTACACCTTC | CASSLSGGQGGGYTF
- | TRBJ2-3 | TRBV14 | - | TGTGCCAGCAGCCAAGAATTGAGGGGAGATACGCAGTATTTT | CASSQELRGDTQYF
TRBD1 | TRBJ2-7 | TRBV27 | once | TGTGCCAGCAGCCGACCCGACAGGGGGATCTACGAGCAGTACTTC | CASSRPDRGIYEQYF
TRBD1 | TRBJ1-4 | TRBV29-1 | - | TGCAGCGTCGGACAGGTCCGGAATGAAAAACTGTTTTTT | CSVGQVRNEKLFF
- | TRBJ2-3 | TRBV27 | - | TGTGCCAGCAGTTTTGCCAACACAGATACGCAGTATTTT | CASSFANTDTQYF
- | TRBJ1-5 | TRBV6-1 | few | TGTGCCAGCAGTGCTACACCTAGCAATCAGCCCCAGCATTTT | CASSATPSNQPQHF
- | TRBJ1-4 | TRBV28 | - | TGTGCCAGCAGTTTCACAGCGGCTAATGAAAAACTGTTTTTT | CASSFTAANEKLFF
TRBD1 | TRBJ1-5 | TRBV19 | - | TGTGCCAGTAGTAACCAGGGGGGCCCACGGCAGCCCCAGCATTTT | CASSNQGGPRQPQHF
- | TRBJ2-1 | TRBV6-6 | - | TGTGCCAGCAGTTACGGGGGCCGAATCAATGAGCAGTTCTTC | CASSYGGRINEQFF
- | TRBJ1-1 | TRBV29-1 | - | TGCAGCGTTGAAACAACCATGAACACTGAAGCTTTCTTT | CSVETTMNTEAFF
TRBD1 | TRBJ2-2 | TRBV27 | - | TGTGCCAGCAGTTTGGACAGGGCGATAAGCGGGAACACCGGGGAGCTGTTTTTT | CASSLDRAISGNTGELFF
TRBD1 | TRBJ2-1 | TRBV6-5 | - | TGTGCCAGCACCAAGGACAGGGCCGTCGGGGAGCAGTTCTTC | CASTKDRAVGEQFF
TRBD1 | TRBJ2-2 | TRBV5-1 | - | TGCGCCAGCAGCCTTGCCGGGACAGGGTATGGGGAGCTGTTTTTT | CASSLAGTGYGELFF
TRBD2 | TRBJ2-3 | TRBV5-5 | - | TGTGCCAGCAGCCAATGGAGGACTAGCGGGGGGGATACAGATACGCAGTATTTT | CASSQWRTSGGDTDTQYF
- | TRBJ2-1 | TRBV4-2 | - | TGTGCCAGCACCCCTAGTATGGCGGGGGCTTACAATGAGCAGTTCTTC | CASTPSMAGAYNEQFF
TRBD1 | TRBJ1-3 | TRBV28 | - | TGTGCCAGCACTCAATCGGGCAGGGGGCCTGGAAACACCATATATTTT | CASTQSGRGPGNTIYF
TRBD1 | TRBJ1-1 | TRBV18 | - | TGTGCCAGCCCAGGGACAGAAGGAGTAAACACTGAAGCTTTCTTT | CASPGTEGVNTEAFF